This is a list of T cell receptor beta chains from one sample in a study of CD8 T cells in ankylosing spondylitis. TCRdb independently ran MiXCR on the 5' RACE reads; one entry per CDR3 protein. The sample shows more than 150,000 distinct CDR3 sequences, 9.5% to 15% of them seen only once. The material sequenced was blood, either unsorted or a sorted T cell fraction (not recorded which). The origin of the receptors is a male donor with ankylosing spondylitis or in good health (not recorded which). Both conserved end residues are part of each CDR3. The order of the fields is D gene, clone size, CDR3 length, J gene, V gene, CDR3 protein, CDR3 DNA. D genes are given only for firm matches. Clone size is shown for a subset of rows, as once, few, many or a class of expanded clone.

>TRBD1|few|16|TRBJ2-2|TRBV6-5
CASSWAGTEPTGELFF
TGTGCCAGCAGTTGGGCCGGGACAGAGCCCACCGGGGAGCTGTTTTTT
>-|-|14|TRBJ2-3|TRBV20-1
CSARDRTGTDTQYF
TGCAGTGCTAGAGACAGGACAGGCACAGATACGCAGTATTTT
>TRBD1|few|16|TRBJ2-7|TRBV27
CASSPTPDRGAYEQYF
TGTGCCAGCAGCCCAACCCCTGACAGGGGGGCCTACGAGCAGTACTTC
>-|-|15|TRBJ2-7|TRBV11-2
CASSVHSLGGYEQYF
TGTGCCAGCAGCGTCCACAGCTTGGGGGGATACGAGCAGTACTTC
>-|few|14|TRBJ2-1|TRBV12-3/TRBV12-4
CASSDFSSYNEQFF
TGTGCCAGCAGTGATTTCAGCTCCTACAATGAGCAGTTCTTC
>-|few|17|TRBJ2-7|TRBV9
CASSVGGSPEVPYEQYF
TGTGCCAGCAGCGTGGGGGGAAGCCCGGAGGTTCCCTACGAGCAGTACTTC
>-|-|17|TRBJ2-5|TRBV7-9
CASSLPRVAVSQETQYF
TGTGCCAGCAGCCTCCCGAGGGTGGCGGTTAGTCAAGAGACCCAGTACTTC
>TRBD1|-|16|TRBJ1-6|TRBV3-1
CASSQASGTGDSPLHF
TGTGCCAGCAGCCAAGCTTCCGGGACAGGGGATTCACCCCTCCACTTT
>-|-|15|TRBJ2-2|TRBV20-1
CSAMSLQENTGELFF
TGCAGTGCTATGAGTTTACAGGAGAACACCGGGGAGCTGTTTTTT
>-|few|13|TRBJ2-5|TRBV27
CASSRGAEETQYF
TGTGCCAGCAGTCGGGGGGCCGAAGAGACCCAGTACTTC
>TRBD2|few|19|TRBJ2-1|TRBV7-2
CASSLRTSGTPASYNEQFF
TGTGCCAGCAGCTTGCGAACTAGCGGGACCCCAGCATCCTACAATGAGCAGTTCTTC
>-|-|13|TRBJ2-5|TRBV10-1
CASSEWGAETQYF
TGCGCCAGCAGTGAGTGGGGAGCGGAGACCCAGTACTTC
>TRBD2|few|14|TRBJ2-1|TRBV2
CASTTSGSRNEQFF
TGTGCCAGCACAACTAGCGGGAGTCGAAATGAGCAGTTCTTC
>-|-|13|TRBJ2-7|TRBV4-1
CASSFGPEYEQYF
TGCGCCAGCAGCTTTGGACCAGAATACGAGCAGTACTTC
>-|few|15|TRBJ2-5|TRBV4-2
CASSHAGSWGETQYF
TGTGCCAGCAGCCATGCTGGGAGCTGGGGGGAGACCCAGTACTTC
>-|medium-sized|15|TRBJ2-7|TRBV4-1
CASSQAQASEYEQYF
TGCGCCAGCAGCCAGGCCCAGGCTAGCGAGTACGAGCAGTACTTC
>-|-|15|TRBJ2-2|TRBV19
CASSISWLWDGELFF
TGTGCCAGTAGTATCAGCTGGCTATGGGACGGGGAGCTGTTTTTT
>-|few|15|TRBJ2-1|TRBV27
CASSLKVQDSYEQFF
TGTGCCAGCAGTTTGAAGGTCCAGGACAGTTATGAGCAGTTCTTC
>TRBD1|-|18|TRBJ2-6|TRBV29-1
CSVAGTASVPPGANVLTF
TGCAGCGTTGCCGGGACAGCTTCGGTACCCCCCGGGGCCAACGTCCTGACTTTC